Listed below are T cell receptor beta chains from one sample, sequenced in a study of Graves' ophthalmopathy and Graves' hyperthyroidism. From the multiplex PCR reads, TCRdb called clonotypes with MiXCR, one entry per CDR3 protein. The data show approximately 330,000 distinct CDR3 sequences, 15% to 20% seen once. Sequencing input: peripheral blood. These receptors were obtained from an adult man with Graves' ophthalmopathy. Each CDR3 is given with its conserved first and last residue. The D gene is left open where the match is weak. Where a row states a size, it is once, few, many or the class of an expanded clone; other rows omit it.

DNA: TGCGCCAGCAGCCAAGTAAGTGGAGGGGGTTGGTACGAGCAGTACTTC; CDR3: CASSQVSGGGWYEQYF; J: TRBJ2-7; size: many; D: .; V: TRBV4-1
DNA: TGTGCCAGCAGCTTACATCCGGGGGGCCAATCTGGGGCCAACGTCCTGACTTTC; CDR3: CASSLHPGGQSGANVLTF; J: TRBJ2-6; size: few; D: .; V: TRBV11-2
DNA: TGTGCCAGCAGCTTCGGGTCCAACTACGAGCAGTACTTC; CDR3: CASSFGSNYEQYF; J: TRBJ2-7; size: .; D: .; V: TRBV11-2
DNA: TGTGCCAGCAGCTTAGGATTACTAGGGGACCAAAATCAGCCCCAGCATTTT; CDR3: CASSLGLLGDQNQPQHF; J: TRBJ1-5; size: many; D: .; V: TRBV7-9
DNA: TGCGCCAGCAGCCAGGCGGCCCAGGGGGAATTCTCTGGAAACACCATATATTTT; CDR3: CASSQAAQGEFSGNTIYF; J: TRBJ1-3; size: many; D: TRBD1; V: TRBV4-1
DNA: TGTGCCAGCAGTTTAGCAGGCGGAGCCTATCAGCCCCAGCATTTT; CDR3: CASSLAGGAYQPQHF; J: TRBJ1-5; size: .; D: .; V: TRBV12-3/TRBV12-4
DNA: TGTGCCAGCAGAAATACAGGAACCACCGGGGAGCTGTTTTTT; CDR3: CASRNTGTTGELFF; J: TRBJ2-2; size: many; D: .; V: TRBV6-5
DNA: TGTGCCAGCAGTCAAGACAGGGGGCGAGACTATGGCTACACCTTC; CDR3: CASSQDRGRDYGYTF; J: TRBJ1-2; size: many; D: TRBD1; V: TRBV6-2/TRBV6-3
DNA: TGTGCCAGCAGCCCGGGACCGTTCTATGGCTACACCTTC; CDR3: CASSPGPFYGYTF; J: TRBJ1-2; size: many; D: .; V: TRBV7-2
DNA: TGTGCCAGTTCCTTCCCAGACGGGCCCAACTATGGCTACACCTTC; CDR3: CASSFPDGPNYGYTF; J: TRBJ1-2; size: .; D: .; V: TRBV19
DNA: TGTGCCAGCAGCACTCGAAGAAACCCGGCTGGGGAGCAGTACTTC; CDR3: CASSTRRNPAGEQYF; J: TRBJ2-7; size: .; D: .; V: TRBV7-2
DNA: TGTGCCATCAGTAAACAAACCGGGACAGGGAACACTGAAGCTTTCTTT; CDR3: CAISKQTGTGNTEAFF; J: TRBJ1-1; size: many; D: TRBD1; V: TRBV10-3
DNA: TGTGCCAGCAGAGACGGACTAGCGGGAGTCGAGACCCAGTACTTC; CDR3: CASRDGLAGVETQYF; J: TRBJ2-5; size: many; D: TRBD2; V: TRBV6-1
DNA: TGTGCCAGCAGTGAACAGCGGGGGTCCGATAGCAATCAGCCCCAGCATTTT; CDR3: CASSEQRGSDSNQPQHF; J: TRBJ1-5; size: many; D: .; V: TRBV6-1
DNA: TGTGCCAGCTCACAGGGAGAGGGAGCCCCCTACGAGCAGTACTTC; CDR3: CASSQGEGAPYEQYF; J: TRBJ2-7; size: few; D: .; V: TRBV18
DNA: TGCGCCAGCAGCCGATTGCCGCACTCTAAGTACCAAGAGACCCAGTACTTC; CDR3: CASSRLPHSKYQETQYF; J: TRBJ2-5; size: many; D: .; V: TRBV4-1
DNA: TGCAGCGTTGAGGGGCGTGCCCGAGAGACCCAGTACTTC; CDR3: CSVEGRARETQYF; J: TRBJ2-5; size: many; D: .; V: TRBV29-1
DNA: TGTGCCAGCAGCTTGGACAGGGGAAACGAGCAGTACTTC; CDR3: CASSLDRGNEQYF; J: TRBJ2-7; size: many; D: TRBD1; V: TRBV11-3
DNA: TGTGCCAGCATCGACAGTTCCCATGGCTACACCTTC; CDR3: CASIDSSHGYTF; J: TRBJ1-2; size: many; D: .; V: TRBV6-2/TRBV6-3
DNA: TGTGCCAGCAGTTTTACGGACAGGAGTGGCTACACCTTC; CDR3: CASSFTDRSGYTF; J: TRBJ1-2; size: many; D: TRBD1; V: TRBV12-3/TRBV12-4